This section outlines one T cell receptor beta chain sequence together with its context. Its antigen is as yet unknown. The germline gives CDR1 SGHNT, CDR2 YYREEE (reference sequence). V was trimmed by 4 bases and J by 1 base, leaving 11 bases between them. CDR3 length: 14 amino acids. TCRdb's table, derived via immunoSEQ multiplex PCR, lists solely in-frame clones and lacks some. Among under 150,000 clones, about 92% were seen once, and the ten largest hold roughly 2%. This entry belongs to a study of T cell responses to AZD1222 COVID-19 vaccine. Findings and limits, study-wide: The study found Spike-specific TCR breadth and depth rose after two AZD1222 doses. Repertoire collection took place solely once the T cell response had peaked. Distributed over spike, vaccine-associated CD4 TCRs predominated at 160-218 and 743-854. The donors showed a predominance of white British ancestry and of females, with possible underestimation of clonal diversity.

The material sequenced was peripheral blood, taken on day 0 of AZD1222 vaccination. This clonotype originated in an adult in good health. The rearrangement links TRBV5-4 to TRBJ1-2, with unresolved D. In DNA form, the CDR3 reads TGTGCCAGCAGCCCCGGGGATGGTAACTATGGCTACACCTTC. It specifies CASSPGDGNYGYTF.